A selection of T cell receptor beta chains follows, all from one sample in a study of identical twins. A single record per CDR3 protein comes from TCRdb applying MiXCR to the 5' RACE reads. Here the sample spans 700,000 or so distinct CDR3 sequences, under 9% being singletons. These data are also associated with another study on yellow fever vaccine responses in identical twins.

Sequencing used PBMCs. These receptors all stem from a young woman in good health. CDR3s include the opening cysteine and the closing phenylalanine or tryptophan. The D gene is left open where the match is weak. Some rows mark clone size as missing; the rest say once, few, many or name a class of expanded clone.

>TRBJ1-1|.|.|TRBV15
TGTGCCACCAGCAGAGTTCTGCAGAACACTGAAGCTTTCTTT
CATSRVLQNTEAFF
>TRBJ2-3|many|.|TRBV24-1
TGTGCCACCAGTGATTCTGGGGCAGATACGCAGTATTTT
CATSDSGADTQYF
>TRBJ1-4|.|.|TRBV15
TGTGCCACCAGCGGATCGGACAGTTTCGAAAAACTGTTTTTT
CATSGSDSFEKLFF
>TRBJ2-4|few|.|TRBV29-1
TGCAGCGTTGAAGAGGGGACGGCCAAAAACATTCAGTACTTC
CSVEEGTAKNIQYF
>TRBJ2-5|.|TRBD1|TRBV29-1
TGCAGCGTTGAAGAAAGCGGGACAGGGGGCGGAGAGACCCAGTACTTC
CSVEESGTGGGETQYF
>TRBJ2-2|few|.|TRBV5-4
TGTGCCAGCAGCTTGGAGGCAGCGAACACCGGGGAGCTGTTTTTT
CASSLEAANTGELFF
>TRBJ1-3|.|TRBD1|TRBV4-3
TGCGCCAGCAGCCAAGATGTTGGAGCGGACAGGGCTGGAAACACCATATATTTT
CASSQDVGADRAGNTIYF
>TRBJ1-1|.|TRBD1|TRBV3-1
TGTGCCAGCAGCCCCAACCAGGGGGCGGAAGCTTTCTTT
CASSPNQGAEAFF
>TRBJ2-3|few|TRBD2|TRBV20-1
TGCAGTGCTGCCACTAGCGGGGGGCAAGATACGCAGTATTTT
CSAATSGGQDTQYF
>TRBJ2-1|many|TRBD1|TRBV12-3/TRBV12-4
TGTGCCAGCAGTACCCGGGGACAGAACAATGAGCAGTTCTTC
CASSTRGQNNEQFF